Listed below are T cell receptor beta chains from one sample, sequenced in a study of shared clonotypes between healthy human individuals. The table came from immunoSEQ multiplex PCR; TCRdb's copy has only in-frame clones and leaves some out. In the table there are about 2.1 million clones, approximately 92% of which are singletons. Source material: naive CD8+ T cells from PBMCs. The receptors stem from a young man in good health. Some clones in this sample may be carry-over from other donors' samples. The CDR3 runs from the conserved cysteine through the conserved F or W. The D gene is left open where the match is weak. Clone size is given for some rows only: seen once, a few or many times, or a class if the clone is expanded.

>TRBJ1-2|NA|NA|TRBV7-9
TGTGCCAGCAGCCAAGCAGGGGCCCCGACCTATGGCTACACCTTC
CASSQAGAPTYGYTF
>TRBJ2-7|NA|NA|TRBV25-1
TGTGCCAGCAGTGGGGGATCCGAGCAGTACTTC
CASSGGSEQYF
>TRBJ2-2|once|NA|TRBV15
TGTGCCACCAGCGGTAGGAGTGCCTCGAACACCGGGGAGCTGTTTTTT
CATSGRSASNTGELFF
>TRBJ1-1|NA|NA|TRBV6-5
TGTGCCAGCAGCTCACAGGGATCCACTGAAGCTTTCTTT
CASSSQGSTEAFF
>TRBJ2-7|NA|NA|TRBV18
TGTGCCAGCTCACCCGAAATAAGGACGAGACCCTACGAGCAGTACTTC
CASSPEIRTRPYEQYF
>TRBJ1-1|few|NA|TRBV9
TGTGCCAGCACCGTGGGAGCGAACACTGAAGCTTTCTTT
CASTVGANTEAFF
>TRBJ1-1|once|NA|TRBV19
TGTGCCAGTAGTACGTCACAGGGTCCCACTGAAGCTTTCTTT
CASSTSQGPTEAFF
>TRBJ1-2|NA|NA|TRBV6-5
TGTGCCAGCACCCAGACGGCGGCTAACTATGGCTACACCTTC
CASTQTAANYGYTF
>TRBJ1-2|NA|TRBD1|TRBV10-3
TGTGCCATCAGTGAGTCGCTGCTGGGGTTGGGGACAGGATATGGCTACACCTTC
CAISESLLGLGTGYGYTF
>TRBJ1-3|NA|NA|TRBV5-1
TGCGCCAGCAGCTTGGACACTCACTCTGGAAACACCATATATTTT
CASSLDTHSGNTIYF
>TRBJ2-7|NA|TRBD2|TRBV2
TGTGCCAGCAGTGAAGAGCTAGCGGGAGGATCAACTTACGAGCAGTACTTC
CASSEELAGGSTYEQYF
>TRBJ1-2|NA|TRBD1|TRBV19
TGTGCCAGTAGCCAGGACAGGGGGCATGTCTATGGCTACACCTTC
CASSQDRGHVYGYTF
>TRBJ2-5|NA|TRBD1|TRBV7-8
TGTGCCAGCAGCTTAAGGGGACAGGAGACCCAGTACTTC
CASSLRGQETQYF
>TRBJ2-7|NA|NA|TRBV27
TGTGCCAGCAGTTTAGGGCCGACGAGCTCCTACGAGCAGTACTTC
CASSLGPTSSYEQYF
>TRBJ2-2|NA|TRBD2|TRBV11-2
TGTGCCAGCAGACCACCCAGCGGGAGCTTCGGGGAGCTGTTTTTT
CASRPPSGSFGELFF
>TRBJ2-5|NA|TRBD2|TRBV27
TGTGCCAGCAGCCTCTCCGGGACTAGCGGGAGACTGTGGGAGACCCAGTACTTC
CASSLSGTSGRLWETQYF